What follows are 28 T cell receptor beta chains derived from one specimen sequenced in a study of blood T cell repertoires in COVID-19. Using immunoSEQ multiplex PCR, the repertoire was profiled, and TCRdb retains in-frame clones only, with some absent. The sample contains some 170,000 clones, over 80% of which appear only once. The sequencing input was peripheral blood. The receptor source for this set is a woman in her sixties or seventies with acute or convalescent COVID-19.

This chain joins TRBV9 and TRBJ2-1; a possible D gene is TRBD2 (5 bases). The germline V and J ends were trimmed by 0 bases and 5 bases, with 12 bases remaining between them. The CDR3 spans 15 residues. The germline gives CDR1 SGDLS, CDR2 YYNGEE. CDR3 residues: CASSVGGSANNEQFF. CDR3 sequence (DNA): TGTGCCAGCAGCGTAGGGGGTAGCGCAAACAATGAGCAGTTCTTC.

V usage is TRBV5-4 and J usage is TRBJ2-2; no definite D call. CDR1 is SGHNT, CDR2 YYREEE, per germline (reference sequence). V lost 2 bases, J lost 0 bases, and 5 bases lay in between. The CDR3 length is 14 residues. In DNA form, the CDR3 reads TGTGCCAGCAGCTTATATACGAACACCGGGGAGCTGTTTTTT. Protein: CASSLYTNTGELFF.

The DNA of the CDR3 is TGCGCCAGCAGCCCCCGAAAGAAGGTAGCGGGGTTCAATGAGCAGTTCTTC. This codes for CASSPRKKVAGFNEQFF. This chain links TRBV4-3 with TRBJ2-1; TRBD2 matches at 8 bases. The ends lost 4 bases at V and 6 bases at J; junction bases unmatched: 14. This CDR3 region has 17 residues. The V gene's germline CDR1 is LGHNA and CDR2 YSLEER.

The V and J genes are TRBV6-2 or TRBV6-3 and TRBJ1-2; 8 nucleotides agree with TRBD1. The ends lost 2 bases at V and 7 bases at J; junction bases unmatched: 15. The CDR3 runs 17 residues. Germline values: CDR1 MNHEY, CDR2 SVGEGT. CDR3 sequence reads: CASSYPRGRRDDGGYTF. The DNA for the CDR3 is TGTGCCAGCAGTTACCCCAGGGGGCGAAGAGATGATGGTGGCTACACCTTC.

J is TRBJ1-5 and V is TRBV5-6, with D hard to call. The V end was cut by 1 base, the J end by 3 bases, with 5 bases between. CDR1 SGHDT and CDR2 YYEEEE come from the germline V gene. The CDR3 runs 13 residues. The CDR3 sequence: CASSLSNNQPQHF. CDR3 bases: TGTGCCAGCAGCTTGTCAAACAATCAGCCCCAGCATTTT.

The chain couples TRBV24-1 to TRBJ2-3, with a possible D match to TRBD1 (6 bases). Per germline, CDR1 KGHDR and CDR2 SFDVKD. V was pared by 3 bases and J by 4 bases, with 19 bases between. There are 17 residues in the CDR3. In DNA, the CDR3 is TGTGCCACCAGTGATCGGATGACAGGTCAAGGGGCAGATACGCAGTATTTT. Encoded protein: CATSDRMTGQGADTQYF.

This clone occurred many times. V usage is TRBV7-9 and J usage is TRBJ2-1, with D hard to call. This CDR3 contains 13 residues. Germline loops: CDR1 SEHNR, CDR2 FQNEAQ (reference sequence). Trimming cost V 1 base and J 8 bases, with 9 bases left between them. The CDR3 bases are TGTGCCAGCAGCTTAGAGAGTCGTGATGAGCAGTTCTTC. It yields the protein CASSLESRDEQFF.

The chain combines TRBV19 with TRBJ1-5; tentative D call: TRBD1 (5 bases). CDR1 is LNHDA, CDR2 SQIVND, per germline (reference sequence). CDR3 length: 16 residues. With 7 bases removed from V and 0 bases from J, the gap between germline ends came to 16 bases. The CDR3 nucleotides are TGTGCCAGTATGATGTCGGGGGGAAATAGCAATCAGCCCCAGCATTTT. Translating it yields CASMMSGGNSNQPQHF.

The rearrangement joins TRBV7-9 to TRBJ2-5, with TRBD1 identical over 7 bases. Germline V gene sequence: CDR1 SEHNR, CDR2 FQNEAQ (reference sequence). There are 15 residues in the CDR3. With V trimmed by 4 bases and J by 4 bases, 9 bases remained unmatched. CDR3 in DNA: TGTGCCAGCAGCTCCTACCCGACAGGGCCAGAGACCCAGTACTTC. Its protein is CASSSYPTGPETQYF.

This clone was observed a few times. V gene TRBV5-4 combines with J gene TRBJ1-1; 7 bases match TRBD1. Germline V lookup: CDR1 SGHNT, CDR2 YYREEE (reference sequence). The CDR3 sequence is 15 residues long. The ends lost 0 bases at V and 8 bases at J; junction bases unmatched: 10. The CDR3 region has the DNA TGTGCCAGCAGCTTGGGGGGGACAGCGATCCCCGAAGCTTTCTTT. Its translation is CASSLGGTAIPEAFF.

The CDR3 DNA reads as TGTGCCAGCACCGGGACAGCAACTAACTATGGCTACACCTTC. Translation gives CASTGTATNYGYTF. J is TRBJ1-2 and V is TRBV16, with 7 bases aligning to TRBD1. The V gene's germline CDR1 is KGHSY and CDR2 FQNENV. The CDR3 is 14 residues long. Trimming removed 7 bases from V and 0 bases from J; junction bases left unmatched: 5.

The J gene is TRBJ2-5, the V gene TRBV5-1; the match to TRBD1 covers 9 bases. The CDR3 spans 16 residues. Trimming removed 1 base from V and 5 bases from J; junction bases left unmatched: 9. The germline V gene has CDR1 SGHRS and CDR2 YFSETQ. The CDR3 DNA sequence: TGCGCCAGCAGCTTGAGAACACAGGGGGCAGGGGAGACCCAGTACTTC. This gives the protein CASSLRTQGAGETQYF.

The chain is built from TRBV19 and TRBJ2-3; 8 bases are a match to TRBD1. V was pared by 3 bases and J by 2 bases, with 10 bases of the junction left unmatched. The CDR3 runs 17 residues. Germline CDR1 reads LNHDA; CDR2 reads SQIVND (reference sequence). The CDR3 region has the DNA TGTGCCAGTAGTATTCTAACGGACAGGGCCATCACAGATACGCAGTATTTT. Its translation: CASSILTDRAITDTQYF.

The sample holds one count of this clone. The chain recombines TRBV27 with TRBJ2-1, with TRBD2 matching over 11 bases. CDR3 length equals 15 residues. Germline V gene data show CDR1 as MNHEY and CDR2 as SMNVEV (reference sequence). Trimming took 5 bases from V and 6 from J; bases not matched to a gene: 6. CDR3 in DNA: TGTGCCAGCAGTCTACTAGCGGGAGTAGCCAATGAGCAGTTCTTC. Its protein is CASSLLAGVANEQFF.

The chain recombines TRBV5-1 with TRBJ1-3, with D possibly being TRBD1 (6 bases). Germline-derived CDR1 and CDR2 are SGHRS and YFSETQ. The CDR3 is 15 amino acids. V shed 4 bases and J shed 3 bases, with 14 bases lying between them. The CDR3 loop is CASSAGVHNGNTIYF. The CDR3 coding sequence is TGCGCCAGCAGCGCAGGGGTGCACAATGGAAACACCATATATTTT.

The V gene is TRBV30, the J gene TRBJ2-3; 7 bases line up with TRBD2. CDR1 is GTSNPN and CDR2 is SVGIG in the germline V gene (reference sequence). V shed 8 bases, J shed 2 bases, and the junction held 16 bases outside the gene matches. The length of the CDR3 is 16 residues. The CDR3 spells CATSAHSGTTTDTQYF. The DNA of the CDR3 is TGTGCCACCTCCGCCCATTCCGGGACTACCACAGATACGCAGTATTTT.

The rearrangement links TRBV18 to TRBJ1-2, with D possibly being TRBD1 (6 bases). Germline V gene sequence: CDR1 KGHSH, CDR2 LQKENI. The CDR3 loop spans 17 amino acids. Trimming cost V 2 bases and J 4 bases, with 20 bases left between them. The DNA for the CDR3 is TGTGCCAGCTCACCAACGACGAGCGGGGGCAGTTTCTATGGCTACACCTTC. Amino acid sequence: CASSPTTSGGSFYGYTF.

Details on this clone: Additional DNA sequences in this sample encode the identical CDR3. The chain employs TRBV28 and TRBJ1-2, with D uncertain. The V and J ends lost 2 bases and 2 bases respectively, with 6 bases between them. This CDR3 is 13 amino acids long. Germline values: CDR1 MDHEN, CDR2 SYDVKM. The CDR3, as DNA: TGTGCCAGCAGTTTAGGGCGCAACTATGGCTACACCTTC. This sequence encodes CASSLGRNYGYTF.

The J gene is TRBJ2-3, the V gene TRBV4-1, with TRBD2 matching 10 bases. Germline lookup yields CDR1 MGHRA and CDR2 YSYEKL. After removal of 3 bases from V and 4 bases from J, the junction contained 13 bases not matched to a gene. The CDR3 is 18 amino acids. The CDR3, as DNA: TGCGCCAGCAGCCACCCAGGGATGAGCGGGAGGGCCCCAGATACGCAGTATTTT. Protein sequence: CASSHPGMSGRAPDTQYF.

The chain links TRBV19 to TRBJ1-5; maybe TRBD1 (5 bases). The CDR3 covers 14 residues. In germline, CDR1 is LNHDA, CDR2 SQIVND (reference sequence). V lost 5 bases and J lost 7, with 15 bases in between. The chain's CDR3 is CASSPQGGGQPQHF. DNA of the CDR3: TGTGCCAGTAGTCCGCAGGGTGGAGGGCAGCCCCAGCATTTT. Full variable domain (outside the CDR3, taken from reference TRBV19 and TRBJ1-5): DGGITQSPKYLFRKEGQNVTLSCEQNLNHDAMYWYRQDPGQGLRLIYYSQIVNDFQKGDIAEGYSVSREKKESFPLTVTSAQKNPTAFYLCASSPQGGGQPQHFGDGTRLSIL.

The chain is built from TRBV27 and TRBJ1-1, with 10 positions matching TRBD1. Unmatched junction bases numbered 8, after V lost 5 bases and J lost 5 bases. The CDR3 has 15 residues. Germline V gene sequence: CDR1 MNHEY, CDR2 SMNVEV (reference sequence). CDR3 sequence (DNA): TGTGCCAGCAGTCCACAGGTGGACAGGGGGACTGAAGCTTTCTTT. Translation gives CASSPQVDRGTEAFF.

The chain combines TRBV18 with TRBJ2-5; 12 nucleotides match TRBD2. Germline assignment: CDR1 KGHSH and CDR2 LQKENI. Losses at the gene ends were 5 bases for V and 4 bases for J; bases not matched to a gene: 2. CDR3 length: 14 amino acids. CDR3 bases: TGTGCCAGCTCAGTGGGACTAGCGGGAGAGACCCAGTACTTC. It codes for CASSVGLAGETQYF.

In this sample, this clone turned up a few times. This sequence joins TRBV9 and TRBJ2-2, with D possibly being TRBD2 (5 bases). CDR3 size: 16 residues. V lost 3 bases to trimming and J lost 0 bases, with 12 bases between them. Germline V gene data show CDR1 as SGDLS and CDR2 as YYNGEE. CDR3 nucleotide sequence: TGTGCCAGCAGCGGACTAAGGGAAGCGAACACCGGGGAGCTGTTTTTT. Its translation is CASSGLREANTGELFF. The full variable domain, with the rest looked up from reference TRBV9 and TRBJ2-2, is DSGVTQTPKHLITATGQRVTLRCSPRSGDLSVYWYQQSLDQGLQFLIQYYNGEERAKGNILERFSAQQFPDLHSELNLSSLELGDSALYFCASSGLREANTGELFFGEGSRLTVL.

J is TRBJ1-1 and V is TRBV2; D is unresolved. Germline assignment: CDR1 SNHLY and CDR2 FYNNEI. CDR3 length: 14 residues. V shed 2 bases and J shed 0 bases, with 7 bases lying between them. The CDR3 nucleotides read TGTGCCAGCAGTGAACGGTCTATGAACACTGAAGCTTTCTTT. This translates into CASSERSMNTEAFF.

The J gene is TRBJ1-2, the V gene TRBV19, with TRBD1 identical over 7 bases. This CDR3 has 13 amino acids. CDR1 and CDR2 (germline): LNHDA, SQIVND (reference sequence). The V and J ends lost 5 bases and 8 bases, in that order; junction bases with no gene match: 8. In DNA form, the CDR3 reads TGTGCCAGTAGTGCTCGACAGGGCCAGGGCTACACCTTC. Residues: CASSARQGQGYTF. Looking up the rest from reference TRBV19 and TRBJ1-2 gives the full variable domain: DGGITQSPKYLFRKEGQNVTLSCEQNLNHDAMYWYRQDPGQGLRLIYYSQIVNDFQKGDIAEGYSVSREKKESFPLTVTSAQKNPTAFYLCASSARQGQGYTFGSGTRLTVV.

This chain links TRBV2 with TRBJ2-3; TRBD2 aligns across 8 bases. The CDR3 loop spans 13 amino acids. V lost 10 bases, J lost 2 bases, and 5 bases stayed unmatched. Germline V gives CDR1 SNHLY, CDR2 FYNNEI. The CDR3 sequence: CATQRESTDTQYF. The CDR3 DNA follows: TGTGCCACTCAGCGGGAGTCCACAGATACGCAGTATTTT.

The chain recombines TRBV5-6 with TRBJ2-5, with 7 nucleotides matching TRBD1. The V gene's germline CDR1 is SGHDT and CDR2 YYEEEE. The CDR3 consists of 15 residues. J gave up 2 bases and V 4 bases, and 8 bases lay outside the gene matches. In DNA, the CDR3 is TGTGCCAGCAGCCCTCGGACAGGTATTCAAGAGACCCAGTACTTC. Its protein product is CASSPRTGIQETQYF. The variable domain in full, with the rest retrieved from reference TRBV5-6 and TRBJ2-5, is DAGVTQSPTHLIKTRGQQVTLRCSPKSGHDTVSWYQQALGQGPQFIFQYYEEEERQRGNFPDRFSGHQFPNYSSELNVNALLLGDSALYLCASSPRTGIQETQYFGPGTRLLVL.

V usage is TRBV24-1 and J usage is TRBJ1-2; 9 bases map to TRBD1. There are 13 residues in the CDR3. J was trimmed by 6 bases and V by 5 bases; bases with no gene match: 3. Germline CDR1 KGHDR, CDR2 SFDVKD. The DNA of the CDR3 is TGTGCCACCAGTGGGGACAGGGTGGATGGCTACACCTTC. Translated, it gives CATSGDRVDGYTF.